This entry features one T cell receptor (beta chain) sequence. This sample is drawn from a study of identifying expanded T cells in peripheral blood. The V gene lost 6 bases and the J gene lost 2 bases, with 17 bases spanning the gap. This CDR3 region has 16 residues. In germline, CDR1 is SGHVS, CDR2 FQNEAQ. TCRdb's copy holds only in-frame clones and misses some; the assay was immunoSEQ multiplex PCR. The table records over 65,000 clones, approximately 90% of them present only once. The V call is TRBV7-8, the J call TRBJ1-3; D perhaps matches TRBD1 (6 bases). The receptor's source is a person aged 18 to 70 in good health. Sequences were obtained from blood. Here the CDR3 reads CASSYRDSTPGNTIYF. DNA of the CDR3: TGTGCCAGCAGTTACAGGGATTCCACTCCTGGAAACACCATATATTTT.